The clone carrying this T cell receptor beta chain was seen only once. In the original processing: It was from reference gene primer amplification that nucleated cell counts were estimated. Generated by immunoSEQ multiplex PCR, the TCRdb table keeps only in-frame clones and is missing some. V, J and clone size are those of that table, while D and trimming were read from the DNA. The repertoire holds approximately 20,000 clones, with 85% as singletons. This sample is part of a study of blood T cell repertoires in COVID-19. Study overall: Nucleic acid was either cDNA or gDNA, and it came from T cells, B-cell-depleted T cells, or PBMCs.

Trimming pared 5 bases from V and 5 bases from J, leaving 21 bases between. Germline lookup yields CDR1 LNHDA and CDR2 SQIVND (reference sequence). The CDR3 is made up of 16 amino acids. V usage is TRBV19 and J usage is TRBJ1-1; a weak D match, TRBD1 (6 bases). The clonotype comes from a man at least 80 years old with acute or convalescent COVID-19. Sample: peripheral blood. CDR3 nucleotides: TGTGCCAGTAGTTGGAGTCAGGGGATGTACGGAACTGAAGCTTTCTTT. Translated: CASSWSQGMYGTEAFF.